The 25 T cell receptor beta chains reported below all come from one sample, sequenced in a study of cytotoxic CD8 clonotypes in ibrutinib-treated CLL. Clones were read by immunoSEQ multiplex PCR, and TCRdb kept only the in-frame ones, dropping some. The sample consists of approximately 24,000 clones, around 73% of them appearing once. Specimen: PBMCs, collected before ibrutinib treatment. Receptors were obtained from a human donor with chronic lymphocytic leukemia.

The V call is TRBV19, the J call TRBJ2-1, with TRBD2 matching over 11 bases. Germline V gives CDR1 LNHDA, CDR2 SQIVND (reference sequence). The trim removed 10 bases at V and 7 bases at J, leaving 12 bases unmatched. This CDR3 spans 15 amino acids. CDR3 sequence (DNA): TGTGCCACCACCCGTCTGGCTAGCGGGAGGAATGAGCAGTTCTTC. This codes for CATTRLASGRNEQFF.

V gene TRBV5-1 combines with J gene TRBJ1-5; D is undetermined. The germline CDR1 and CDR2 sequences are SGHRS and YFSETQ. The CDR3 contains 16 residues. The germline V and J ends were trimmed by 1 base and 0 bases, with 11 bases remaining between them. The CDR3 nucleotides are TGCGCCAGCAGCTTGCCTGGGCTTCGTAGCAATCAGCCCCAGCATTTT. Amino acid sequence: CASSLPGLRSNQPQHF.

The chain employs TRBV6-6 and TRBJ1-1; D gene ambiguous. The CDR3 is 14 residues long. Trimming left V 6 bases short and J 1 base short, with 12 bases between. CDR1 is MNHNY and CDR2 is SVGAGI in the germline V gene (reference sequence). The CDR3 loop reads CASSLTVSNTEAFF. DNA for the CDR3: TGTGCCAGCAGCCTTACCGTTTCGAACACTGAAGCTTTCTTT.

The rearrangement links TRBV19 to TRBJ1-2; D is perhaps TRBD1 (5 bases). The V and J ends lost 1 base and 8 bases respectively, with 11 bases between them. Per the germline V gene, CDR1 is LNHDA and CDR2 is SQIVND (reference sequence). This CDR3 spans 13 amino acids. CDR3 residues: CASSIGFDSGYTF. CDR3 sequence (DNA): TGTGCCAGTAGTATAGGGTTCGACAGCGGCTACACCTTC.

The rearrangement uses TRBV4-3 and TRBJ2-7; the D call may be TRBD1 or TRBD2 (5 bases each). Trimming stripped 4 bases from V and 2 bases from J, with 12 bases between. This CDR3 spans 14 amino acids. CDR1 is LGHNA and CDR2 is YSLEER in the germline V gene. Here the CDR3 reads CASSLRDGTYEQYF. Written as DNA, the CDR3 is TGCGCCAGCAGCCTCCGGGACGGAACCTACGAGCAGTACTTC.

By sample share, this clone is medium-sized (0.01 to 0.1%). The gene calls are TRBV18 and TRBJ1-2, with no clear D. CDR1 and CDR2 from the germline V gene are KGHSH and LQKENI. Trimming took 8 bases from V and 4 from J, leaving 14 bases between them. CDR3 length equals 13 residues. In DNA form, the CDR3 reads TGTGCCAGCACAGAGACGGCGGGCTATGGCTACACCTTC. Translated: CASTETAGYGYTF.

This chain links TRBV6-6 with TRBJ2-3, with 8 positions matching TRBD2. CDR1 and CDR2 from the germline V gene are MNHNY and SVGAGI (reference sequence). V was clipped by 9 bases and J by 1 base; unmatched bases: 6. The CDR3 runs to 14 residues. Here the CDR3 reads CASVLREGTDTQYF. The CDR3 nucleotides read TGTGCCAGTGTATTGCGGGAGGGCACAGATACGCAGTATTTT.

This sequence joins TRBV19 and TRBJ1-1; D remains ambiguous. V lost 5 bases and J 4 bases, leaving 14 bases between the germline ends. CDR1 and CDR2 (germline): LNHDA, SQIVND (reference sequence). The CDR3 length is 14 residues. The CDR3 region has the DNA TGTGCCAGTAGTGCCCCCGGGAGGGCCACTGAAGCTTTCTTT. It encodes CASSAPGRATEAFF.

The chain links TRBV7-2 to TRBJ1-2, with D maybe TRBD1 (6 bases). Trimming pared 1 base from V and 3 bases from J, leaving 9 bases between. The CDR3 covers 14 residues. CDR1 is SGHTA and CDR2 is FQGNSA in the germline V gene. For the CDR3, the DNA is TGTGCCAGCAGCTTAGGACAGGCATACTATGGCTACACCTTC. Its protein is CASSLGQAYYGYTF.

The chain has TRBV29-1 and TRBJ2-7; D unclear. This CDR3 has 13 amino acids. The V and J ends lost 4 bases and 7 bases respectively, with 17 bases between them. Germline lookup yields CDR1 SQVTM and CDR2 ANQGSEA. The CDR3 DNA reads TGCAGCGTTGGGAGTACCTTAGTGTGGGAGCAGTACTTC. As protein: CSVGSTLVWEQYF.

The chain employs TRBV19 and TRBJ2-3; the match to TRBD2 covers 8 bases. V lost 4 bases and J lost 6; bases outside the gene matches: 12. The CDR3 is 16 amino acids. Germline-derived CDR1 and CDR2 are LNHDA and SQIVND (reference sequence). The chain's CDR3 is CASSKGTGTSADTQYF. The CDR3 nucleotides are TGTGCCAGTAGTAAGGGGACCGGGACTAGTGCGGATACGCAGTATTTT. The full variable domain, with the rest looked up from reference TRBV19 and TRBJ2-3, is DGGITQSPKYLFRKEGQNVTLSCEQNLNHDAMYWYRQDPGQGLRLIYYSQIVNDFQKGDIAEGYSVSREKKESFPLTVTSAQKNPTAFYLCASSKGTGTSADTQYFGPGTRLTVL.

The J gene is TRBJ1-2, the V gene TRBV6-5; tentatively, D is TRBD1 (6 bases). This CDR3 has 15 amino acids. V lost 2 bases, J lost 0 bases, and 10 bases lay in between. Germline CDR1 MNHEY, CDR2 SVGAGI. The CDR3 spells CASSYTRQANYGYTF. CDR3 in DNA: TGTGCCAGCAGTTACACCCGACAGGCTAACTATGGCTACACCTTC.

This chain joins TRBV7-9 and TRBJ1-4, with 8 bases matching TRBD1. The germline gives CDR1 SEHNR, CDR2 FQNEAQ (reference sequence). After removal of 2 bases from V and 5 bases from J, the junction contained 4 bases not matched to a gene. The CDR3 runs 15 residues. CDR3 protein: CASSLRAGGNEKLFF. The CDR3 region has the DNA TGTGCCAGCAGCTTAAGGGCAGGGGGCAATGAAAAACTGTTTTTT.

This chain uses TRBV2 with TRBJ1-1; 9 bases line up with TRBD1. Looked up from germline, CDR1 is SNHLY and CDR2 is FYNNEI. The CDR3 totals 13 residues. The V and J ends lost 9 bases and 3 bases, in that order; junction bases with no gene match: 5. CDR3 nucleotides: TGTGCCAGTCGACGGGACAGGGACACTGAAGCTTTCTTT. It codes for CASRRDRDTEAFF. The full variable domain, rest sourced from reference TRBV2 and TRBJ1-1, is EPEVTQTPSHQVTQMGQEVILRCVPISNHLYFYWYRQILGQKVEFLVSFYNNEISEKSEIFDDQFSVERPDGSNFTLKIRSTKLEDSAMYFCASRRDRDTEAFFGQGTRLTVV.

The J gene is TRBJ2-5, the V gene TRBV7-9; D is perhaps TRBD2 (5 bases). The CDR3 contains 14 residues. Germline V gene sequence: CDR1 SEHNR, CDR2 FQNEAQ (reference sequence). V lost 5 bases to trimming and J lost 2 bases, with 12 bases between them. DNA of the CDR3: TGTGCCAGCAGCGACGCAAGGGAGCAAGAGACCCAGTACTTC. It yields the protein CASSDAREQETQYF.

V gene TRBV4-1 combines with J gene TRBJ1-3; D uncertain. Per the germline V gene, CDR1 is MGHRA and CDR2 is YSYEKL. This CDR3 region has 13 residues. Trimming cost V 2 bases and J 4 bases, with 6 bases left between them. The CDR3 DNA follows: TGCGCCAGCAGCCAACTGGAAGGAAACACCATATATTTT. This sequence encodes CASSQLEGNTIYF.

The chain links TRBV7-2 to TRBJ2-1; perhaps TRBD2 as D (6 bases). The V end lost 5 bases, the J end lost 4 bases, and 9 bases lay between the germline ends. There are 13 residues in the CDR3. Germline-derived CDR1 and CDR2 are SGHTA and FQGNSA. The CDR3 sequence: CASSISGYNEQFF. Here the CDR3 DNA reads TGTGCCAGCAGCATTAGCGGTTACAATGAGCAGTTCTTC. The full variable domain, rest sourced from reference TRBV7-2 and TRBJ2-1, is GAGVSQSPSNKVTEKGKDVELRCDPISGHTALYWYRQSLGQGLEFLIYFQGNSAPDKSGLPSDRFSAERTGGSVSTLTIQRTQQEDSAVYLCASSISGYNEQFFGPGTRLTVL.

The chain employs TRBV19 and TRBJ2-4; D could derive from TRBD1 or TRBD2 (5 bases each). Germline V gene data show CDR1 as LNHDA and CDR2 as SQIVND (reference sequence). This CDR3 is built from 15 residues. Trimming shortened V by 5 bases and J by 9 bases, and 20 bases separated the two germline ends. The CDR3 region has the DNA TGTGCCAGTAGTTTAATGTCTGGAGGTAGGGGCATTCAGTACTTC. It codes for CASSLMSGGRGIQYF.

The CDR3 DNA is TGTGCCAGCAGTTTTAGGGACTACCCCCACAATGAGCAGTTCTTC. The encoded protein is CASSFRDYPHNEQFF. The genes are TRBV27 and TRBJ2-1; 7 nucleotides align to TRBD2. Germline CDR1 and CDR2: MNHEY and SMNVEV (reference sequence). J lost 5 bases, V lost 3 bases, and 7 bases had no gene match. This CDR3 region has 15 residues.

The chain has TRBV21-1 and TRBJ2-1; no DNA check was done on the table's D call, TRBD1. TRBV21-1 is tagged as a pseudogene. The CDR3 is made up of 15 amino acids. DNA for the CDR3: TGTGCCAGCAGCAAAGAGGGTAGGATAGGGGTTGAGCAGTTCTTC. Encoded protein: CASSKEGRIGVEQFF.

As for this clone: Other DNA sequences of this sample code for an identical CDR3. The chain carries TRBV7-9 and TRBJ2-3; no clear D gene. Between the trimmed V and J ends, which lost 5 bases and 6 bases, there was a span of 12 bases. CDR1 is SEHNR and CDR2 is FQNEAQ in the germline V gene (reference sequence). This CDR3 region has 13 residues. CDR3 DNA sequence: TGTGCCAGCAGCCCTCGAGGCCCCGATACGCAGTATTTT. The encoded protein is CASSPRGPDTQYF.

The chain links TRBV7-2 to TRBJ2-1, with 14 positions matching TRBD2. V gave up 1 base and J gave up 0 bases; unmatched junction bases: 5. Germline CDR1 SGHTA, CDR2 FQGNSA. The CDR3 extends over 19 amino acids. CDR3 nucleotides: TGTGCCAGCAGCTTAGAGTGGACTAGCGGGAGGAGCTCCTACAATGAGCAGTTCTTC. Protein: CASSLEWTSGRSSYNEQFF. Complete variable domain (other parts from reference TRBV7-2 and TRBJ2-1): GAGVSQSPSNKVTEKGKDVELRCDPISGHTALYWYRQSLGQGLEFLIYFQGNSAPDKSGLPSDRFSAERTGGSVSTLTIQRTQQEDSAVYLCASSLEWTSGRSSYNEQFFGPGTRLTVL.

This clone appeared a single time. V usage is TRBV7-2 and J usage is TRBJ2-6, with D possibly matching TRBD2 (5 bases). V shed 5 bases and J shed 1 base, with 9 bases lying between them. The CDR3 sequence is 15 residues long. In germline, CDR1 is SGHTA, CDR2 FQGNSA. The CDR3 loop is CASSPDYSGANVLTF. The CDR3, as DNA: TGTGCCAGCAGCCCCGACTATTCTGGGGCCAACGTCCTGACTTTC.

The rearrangement links TRBV19 to TRBJ2-2, with D perhaps matching TRBD1 (5 bases). Trimming took 4 bases from V and 4 from J, leaving 10 bases between them. Germline V lookup: CDR1 LNHDA, CDR2 SQIVND (reference sequence). The CDR3 spans 14 residues. The CDR3 region is CASSTPTGTGELFF. Written as DNA, the CDR3 is TGTGCCAGTAGTACTCCAACAGGCACCGGGGAGCTGTTTTTT.

The table lists this clone with a few counts. The chain is built from TRBV7-9 and TRBJ1-2; 9 bases agree with TRBD1. The junction had 11 bases not matched to a gene; V was cut back by 6 bases and J by 6 bases. Germline V gene data show CDR1 as SEHNR and CDR2 as FQNEAQ (reference sequence). CDR3 length equals 15 residues. CDR3 region: CASRSTGGAWNGYTF. CDR3 nucleotide sequence: TGTGCCAGCAGATCTACAGGGGGCGCATGGAATGGCTACACCTTC.